These 4 T cell receptor beta chains share one sample of origin, sequenced in a study of technical replicates of blood from several donors. The table came from immunoSEQ multiplex PCR; TCRdb's copy has only in-frame clones and leaves some out. The sample includes 70,000 or so clones, roughly 90% of them seen just once. Material for sequencing was T cells isolated from PBMCs. Source of these receptors: a human donor in good health.

The chain combines TRBV11-2 with TRBJ2-7, with D unclear. CDR1 is SGHAT, CDR2 FQNNGV, per germline. V lost 8 bases, J lost 5 bases, and 19 bases lay in between. The CDR3 runs 14 residues. DNA of the CDR3: TGTGCCAGCGCTCTTACGTACAACACCGACGAGCAGTACTTC. Translated: CASALTYNTDEQYF.

This sequence joins TRBV9 and TRBJ1-2; 7 bases are a match to TRBD1. V dropped 0 bases and J dropped 3; count of bases not matched to a gene: 11. The CDR3 extends over 17 amino acids. CDR1 is SGDLS, CDR2 YYNGEE, per germline. The CDR3 spells CASSVGTRGRRDYGYTF. CDR3 in DNA: TGTGCCAGCAGCGTAGGAACTAGGGGGCGCAGAGACTATGGCTACACCTTC.

The chain carries TRBV19 and TRBJ1-5; D gene uncertain. Germline V CDR1 and CDR2: LNHDA, SQIVND (reference sequence). V was clipped by 6 bases and J by 2 bases, with 5 bases between them. The CDR3 sequence is 12 residues long. The DNA for the CDR3 is TGTGCCAGTAGGAGAGGCAATCAGCCCCAGCATTTT. Its protein is CASRRGNQPQHF.

The V call is TRBV27, the J call TRBJ1-1, with D possibly matching TRBD1 (5 bases). The CDR3 is 17 residues long. The V gene lost 7 bases and the J gene lost 5 bases, with 26 bases spanning the gap. Germline assignment: CDR1 MNHEY and CDR2 SMNVEV (reference sequence). The DNA of the CDR3 is TGTGCCAGCAACTACCTCCGGGCTGGGGGGGTGGAGACTGAAGCTTTCTTT. The encoded protein is CASNYLRAGGVETEAFF.